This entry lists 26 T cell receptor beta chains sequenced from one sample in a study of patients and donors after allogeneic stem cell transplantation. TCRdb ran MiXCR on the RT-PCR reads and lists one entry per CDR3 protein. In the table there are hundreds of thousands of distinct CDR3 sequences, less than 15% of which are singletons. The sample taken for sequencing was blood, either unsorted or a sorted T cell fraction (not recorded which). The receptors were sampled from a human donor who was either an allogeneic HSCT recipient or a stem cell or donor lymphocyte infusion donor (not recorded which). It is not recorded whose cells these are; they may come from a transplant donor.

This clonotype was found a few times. The CDR3 reads CASSRTGILVGSTDTQYF. CDR3 bases: TGTGCCAGCAGCCGAACAGGGATCCTGGTCGGAAGCACAGATACGCAGTATTTT. The rearrangement joins TRBV7-3 to TRBJ2-3, with a possible D match to TRBD1 (6 bases). Trimming removed 5 bases at V and 0 bases at J, with 21 bases between. Germline V gene data show CDR1 as SGHTA and CDR2 as FQGTGA. The CDR3 runs to 18 residues.

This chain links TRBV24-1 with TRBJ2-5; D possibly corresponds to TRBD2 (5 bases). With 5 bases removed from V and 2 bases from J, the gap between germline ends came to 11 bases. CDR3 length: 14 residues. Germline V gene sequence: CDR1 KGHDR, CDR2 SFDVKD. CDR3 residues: CATSVDAGQETQYF. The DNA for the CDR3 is TGTGCCACCAGTGTAGACGCGGGTCAAGAGACCCAGTACTTC.

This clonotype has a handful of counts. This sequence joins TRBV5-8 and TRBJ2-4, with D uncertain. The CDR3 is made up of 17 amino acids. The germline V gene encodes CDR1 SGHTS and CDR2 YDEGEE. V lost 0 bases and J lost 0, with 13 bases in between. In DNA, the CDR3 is TGTGCCAGCAGCTTGGTCCTTGGCACTCTAGCCAAAAACATTCAGTACTTC. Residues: CASSLVLGTLAKNIQYF.

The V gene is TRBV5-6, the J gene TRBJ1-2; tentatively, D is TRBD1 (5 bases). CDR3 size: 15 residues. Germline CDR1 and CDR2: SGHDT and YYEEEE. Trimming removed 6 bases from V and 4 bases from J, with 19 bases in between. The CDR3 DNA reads TGTGCCAGCACCGCGGGACGCAACTCCTTCTATGGCTACACCTTC. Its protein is CASTAGRNSFYGYTF.

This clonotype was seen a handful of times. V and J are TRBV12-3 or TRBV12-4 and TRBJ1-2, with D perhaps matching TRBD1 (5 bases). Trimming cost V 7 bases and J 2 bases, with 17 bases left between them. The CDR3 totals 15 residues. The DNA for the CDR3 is TGTGCCAGCATCCCTTTTTTGGAGGGGAACTATGGCTACACCTTC. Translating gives CASIPFLEGNYGYTF.

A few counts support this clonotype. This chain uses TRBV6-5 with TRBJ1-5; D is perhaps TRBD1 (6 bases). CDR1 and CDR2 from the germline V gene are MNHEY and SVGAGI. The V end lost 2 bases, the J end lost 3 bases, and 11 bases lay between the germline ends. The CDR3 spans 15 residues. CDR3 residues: CASSYGGMDNQPQHF. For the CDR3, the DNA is TGTGCCAGCAGTTACGGGGGCATGGACAATCAGCCCCAGCATTTT.

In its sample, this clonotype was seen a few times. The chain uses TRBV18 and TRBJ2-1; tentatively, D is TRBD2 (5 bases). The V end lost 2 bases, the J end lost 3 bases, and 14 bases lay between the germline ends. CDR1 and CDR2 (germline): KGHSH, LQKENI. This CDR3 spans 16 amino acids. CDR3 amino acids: CASSPLRGNLYNEQFF. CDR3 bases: TGTGCCAGCTCACCATTGAGAGGGAACCTCTACAATGAGCAGTTCTTC.

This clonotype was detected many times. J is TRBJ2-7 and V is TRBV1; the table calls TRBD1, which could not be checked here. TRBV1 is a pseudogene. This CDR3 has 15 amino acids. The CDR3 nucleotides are TGCACCAGCAGCCCACGGACAGGGCCCAACTACGAGCAGTACTTC. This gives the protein CTSSPRTGPNYEQYF.

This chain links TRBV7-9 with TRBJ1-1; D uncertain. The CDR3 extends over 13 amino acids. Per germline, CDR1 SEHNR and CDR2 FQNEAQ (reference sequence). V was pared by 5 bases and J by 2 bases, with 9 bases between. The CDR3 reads CASSPMRNTEAFF. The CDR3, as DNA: TGTGCCAGCAGCCCTATGAGAAACACTGAAGCTTTCTTT.

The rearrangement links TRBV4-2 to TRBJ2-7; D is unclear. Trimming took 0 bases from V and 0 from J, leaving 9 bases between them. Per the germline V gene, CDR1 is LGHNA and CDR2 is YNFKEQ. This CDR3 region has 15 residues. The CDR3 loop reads CASSQEATGSYEQYF. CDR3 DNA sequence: TGTGCCAGCAGCCAAGAGGCAACGGGCTCCTACGAGCAGTACTTC.

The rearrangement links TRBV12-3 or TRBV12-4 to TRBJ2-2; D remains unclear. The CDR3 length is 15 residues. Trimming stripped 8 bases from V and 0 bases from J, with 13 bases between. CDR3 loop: CASRRILANTGELFF. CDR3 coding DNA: TGTGCCAGCCGTCGGATCCTTGCGAACACCGGGGAGCTGTTTTTT.

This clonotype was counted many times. In nucleotides, the CDR3 is TGCAGTGCTAGTATCAGGGGGCGAGATACGCAGTATTTT. Amino acid sequence: CSASIRGRDTQYF. The V and J genes are TRBV20-1 and TRBJ2-3; the match to TRBD1 covers 8 bases. The junction had 4 bases not matched to a gene; V was cut back by 3 bases and J by 5 bases. There are 13 residues in the CDR3. Germline V CDR1 and CDR2: DFQATT, SNEGSKA (reference sequence).

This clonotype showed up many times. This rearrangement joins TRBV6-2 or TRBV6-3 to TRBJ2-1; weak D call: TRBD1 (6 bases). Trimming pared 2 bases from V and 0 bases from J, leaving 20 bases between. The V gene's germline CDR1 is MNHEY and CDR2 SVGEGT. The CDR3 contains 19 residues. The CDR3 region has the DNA TGTGCCAGCAGTTACCCCAAATCTCAGGGGTCCCCCTCCTACAATGAGCAGTTCTTC. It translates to CASSYPKSQGSPSYNEQFF.

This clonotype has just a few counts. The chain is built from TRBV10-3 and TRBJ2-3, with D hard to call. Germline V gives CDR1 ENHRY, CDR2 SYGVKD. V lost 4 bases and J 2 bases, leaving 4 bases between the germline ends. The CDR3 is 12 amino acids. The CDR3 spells CAISGDTDTQYF. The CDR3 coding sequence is TGTGCCATCAGTGGGGACACAGATACGCAGTATTTT.

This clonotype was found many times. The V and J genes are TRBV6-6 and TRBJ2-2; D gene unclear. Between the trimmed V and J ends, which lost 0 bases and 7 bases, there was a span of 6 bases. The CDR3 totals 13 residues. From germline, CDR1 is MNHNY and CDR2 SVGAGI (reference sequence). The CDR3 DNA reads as TGTGCCAGCAGTTACTCGGATTACGGGGAGCTGTTTTTT. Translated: CASSYSDYGELFF.

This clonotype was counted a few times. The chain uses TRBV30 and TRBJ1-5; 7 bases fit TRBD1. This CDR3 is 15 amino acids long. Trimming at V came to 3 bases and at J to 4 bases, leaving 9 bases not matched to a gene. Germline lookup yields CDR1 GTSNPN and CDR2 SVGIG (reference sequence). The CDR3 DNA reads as TGTGCCTGGAGCAGAGACAGGGCCCGGAATCAGCCCCAGCATTTT. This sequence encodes CAWSRDRARNQPQHF. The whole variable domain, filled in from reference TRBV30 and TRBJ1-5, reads SQTIHQWPATLVQPVGSPLSLECTVEGTSNPNLYWYRQAAGRGLQLLFYSVGIGQISSEVPQNLSASRPQDRQFILSSKKLLLSDSGFYLCAWSRDRARNQPQHFGDGTRLSIL.

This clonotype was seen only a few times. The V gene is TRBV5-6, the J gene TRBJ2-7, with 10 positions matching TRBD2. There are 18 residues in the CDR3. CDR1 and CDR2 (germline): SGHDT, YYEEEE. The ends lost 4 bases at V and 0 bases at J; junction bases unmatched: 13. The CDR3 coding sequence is TGTGCCAGCAGCCCCCCGGGACTAGCGTCCTCCAGCTCCTACGAGCAGTACTTC. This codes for CASSPPGLASSSSYEQYF.

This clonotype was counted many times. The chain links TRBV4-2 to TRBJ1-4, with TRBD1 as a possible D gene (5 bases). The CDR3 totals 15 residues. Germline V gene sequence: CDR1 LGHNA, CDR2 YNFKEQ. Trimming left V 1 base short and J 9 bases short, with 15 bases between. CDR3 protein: CASSQVDGGSQKLFF. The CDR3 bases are TGTGCCAGCAGCCAAGTGGACGGGGGTTCTCAAAAACTGTTTTTT.

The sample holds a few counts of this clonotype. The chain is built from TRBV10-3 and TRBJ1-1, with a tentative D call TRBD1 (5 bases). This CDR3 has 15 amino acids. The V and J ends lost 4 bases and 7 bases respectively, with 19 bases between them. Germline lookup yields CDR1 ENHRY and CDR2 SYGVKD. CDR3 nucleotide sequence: TGTGCCATCAGTGTGCGGCCCGGAGGGGCCCATGAAGCTTTCTTT. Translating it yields CAISVRPGGAHEAFF.

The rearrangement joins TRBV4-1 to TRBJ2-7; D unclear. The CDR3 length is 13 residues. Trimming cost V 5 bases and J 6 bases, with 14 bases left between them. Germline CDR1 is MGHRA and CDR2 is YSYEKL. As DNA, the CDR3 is TGCGCCAGCAGCAGGGCCGGAGATTTCGAGCAGTACTTC. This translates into CASSRAGDFEQYF.

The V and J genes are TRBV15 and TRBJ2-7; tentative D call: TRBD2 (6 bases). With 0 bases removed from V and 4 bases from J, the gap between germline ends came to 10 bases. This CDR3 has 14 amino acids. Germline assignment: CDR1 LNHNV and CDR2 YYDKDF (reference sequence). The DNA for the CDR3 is TGTGCCACCAGCAGAGAGGGCAGCGGGTACGAGCAGTACTTC. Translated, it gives CATSREGSGYEQYF. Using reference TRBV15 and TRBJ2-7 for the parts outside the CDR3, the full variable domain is DAMVIQNPRYQVTQFGKPVTLSCSQTLNHNVMYWYQQKSSQAPKLLFHYYDKDFNNEADTPDNFQSRRPNTSFCFLDIRSPGLGDTAMYLCATSREGSGYEQYFGPGTRLTVT.

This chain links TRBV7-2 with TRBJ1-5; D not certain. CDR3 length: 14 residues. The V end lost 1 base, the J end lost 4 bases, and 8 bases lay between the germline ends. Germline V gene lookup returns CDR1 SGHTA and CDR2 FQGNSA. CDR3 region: CASSLGLKNQPQHF. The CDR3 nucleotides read TGTGCCAGCAGCTTAGGGTTGAAGAATCAGCCCCAGCATTTT.

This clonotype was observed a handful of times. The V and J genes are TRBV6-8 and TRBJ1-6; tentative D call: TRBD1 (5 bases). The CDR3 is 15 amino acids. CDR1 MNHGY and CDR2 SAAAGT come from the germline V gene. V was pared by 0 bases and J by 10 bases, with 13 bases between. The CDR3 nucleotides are TGTGCCAGCAGTTACTCGCCAGGGATAAGATCACCCCTCCACTTT. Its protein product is CASSYSPGIRSPLHF.

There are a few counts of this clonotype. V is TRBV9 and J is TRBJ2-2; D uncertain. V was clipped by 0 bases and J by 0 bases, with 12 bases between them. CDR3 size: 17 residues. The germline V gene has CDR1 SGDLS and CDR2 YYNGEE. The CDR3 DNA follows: TGTGCCAGCAGCGTAGCTAAGGCCCAGACGAACACCGGGGAGCTGTTTTTT. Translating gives CASSVAKAQTNTGELFF.

CDR3 sequence: CAWSDISPGYTF. For the CDR3, the DNA is TGTGCCTGGAGTGACATATCCCCCGGCTACACCTTC. The chain joins TRBV30 to TRBJ1-2; D remains unclear. Germline CDR1 and CDR2: GTSNPN and SVGIG (reference sequence). CDR3 length: 12 residues. V lost 1 base to trimming and J lost 8 bases, with 11 bases between them.

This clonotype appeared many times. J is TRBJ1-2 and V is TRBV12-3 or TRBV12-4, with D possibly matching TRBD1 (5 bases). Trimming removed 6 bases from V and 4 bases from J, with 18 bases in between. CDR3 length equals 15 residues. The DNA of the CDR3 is TGTGCCAGCAGCCCCGGGGGTGGGACCCTCTATGGCTACACCTTC. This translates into CASSPGGGTLYGYTF.